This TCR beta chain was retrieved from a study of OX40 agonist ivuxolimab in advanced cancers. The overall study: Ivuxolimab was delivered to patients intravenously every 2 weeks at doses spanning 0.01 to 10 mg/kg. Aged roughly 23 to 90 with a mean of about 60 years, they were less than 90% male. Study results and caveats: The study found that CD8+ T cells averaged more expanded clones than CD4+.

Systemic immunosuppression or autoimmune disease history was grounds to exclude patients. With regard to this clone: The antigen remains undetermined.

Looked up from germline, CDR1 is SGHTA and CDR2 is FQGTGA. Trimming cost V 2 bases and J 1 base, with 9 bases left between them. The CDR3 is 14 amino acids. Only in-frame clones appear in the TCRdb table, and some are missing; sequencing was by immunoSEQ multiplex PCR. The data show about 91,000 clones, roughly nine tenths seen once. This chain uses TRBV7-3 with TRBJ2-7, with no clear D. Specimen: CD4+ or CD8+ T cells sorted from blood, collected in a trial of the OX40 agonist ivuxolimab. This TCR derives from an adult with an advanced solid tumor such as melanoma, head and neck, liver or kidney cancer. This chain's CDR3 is CASSLDGRSYEQYF. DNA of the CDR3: TGTGCCAGCAGCTTAGATGGCAGGTCCTACGAGCAGTACTTC.